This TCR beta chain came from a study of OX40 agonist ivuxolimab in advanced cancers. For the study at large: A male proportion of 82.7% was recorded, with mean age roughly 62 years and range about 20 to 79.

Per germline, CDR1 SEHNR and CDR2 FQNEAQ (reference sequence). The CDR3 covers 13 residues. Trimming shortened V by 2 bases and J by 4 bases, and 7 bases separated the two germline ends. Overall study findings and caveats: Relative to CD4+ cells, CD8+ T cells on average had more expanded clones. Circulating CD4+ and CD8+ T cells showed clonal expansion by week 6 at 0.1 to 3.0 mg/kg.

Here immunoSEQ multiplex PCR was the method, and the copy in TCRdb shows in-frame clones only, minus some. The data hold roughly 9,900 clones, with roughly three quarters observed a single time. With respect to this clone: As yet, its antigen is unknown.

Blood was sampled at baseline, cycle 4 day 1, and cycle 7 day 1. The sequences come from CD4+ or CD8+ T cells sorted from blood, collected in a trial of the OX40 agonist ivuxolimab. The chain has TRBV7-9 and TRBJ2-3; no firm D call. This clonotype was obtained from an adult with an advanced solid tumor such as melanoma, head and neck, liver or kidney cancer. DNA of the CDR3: TGTGCCAGCAGCTTACTCCCCGCAGATACGCAGTATTTT. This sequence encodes CASSLLPADTQYF.